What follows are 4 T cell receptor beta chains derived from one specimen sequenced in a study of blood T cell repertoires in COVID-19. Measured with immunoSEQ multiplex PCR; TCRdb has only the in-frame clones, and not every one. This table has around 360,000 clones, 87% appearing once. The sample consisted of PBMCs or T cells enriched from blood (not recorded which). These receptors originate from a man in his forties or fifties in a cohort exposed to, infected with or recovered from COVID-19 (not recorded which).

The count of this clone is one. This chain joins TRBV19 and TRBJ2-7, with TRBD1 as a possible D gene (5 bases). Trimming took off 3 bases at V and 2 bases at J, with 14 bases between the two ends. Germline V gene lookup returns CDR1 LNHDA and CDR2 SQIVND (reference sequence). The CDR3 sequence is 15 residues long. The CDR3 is CASSISRGSTYEQYF. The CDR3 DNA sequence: TGTGCCAGTAGTATTTCTAGGGGCAGTACCTACGAGCAGTACTTC.

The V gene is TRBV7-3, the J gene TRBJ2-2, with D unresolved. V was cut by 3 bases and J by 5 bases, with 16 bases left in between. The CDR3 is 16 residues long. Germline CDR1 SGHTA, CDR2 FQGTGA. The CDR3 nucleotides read TGTGCCAGCAGCTTCCTAAGTCCAATTTTAACCGGGGAGCTGTTTTTT. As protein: CASSFLSPILTGELFF.

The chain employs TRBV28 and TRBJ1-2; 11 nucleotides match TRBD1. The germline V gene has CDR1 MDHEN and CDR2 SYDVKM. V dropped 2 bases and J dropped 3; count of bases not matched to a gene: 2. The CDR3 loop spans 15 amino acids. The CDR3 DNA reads TGTGCCAGCAGTTTAGGGGGACAGGGGGACTATGGCTACACCTTC. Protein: CASSLGGQGDYGYTF.

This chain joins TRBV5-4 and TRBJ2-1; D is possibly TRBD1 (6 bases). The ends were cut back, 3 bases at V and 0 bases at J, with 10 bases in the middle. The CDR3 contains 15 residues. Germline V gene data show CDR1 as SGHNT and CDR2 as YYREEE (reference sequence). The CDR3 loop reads CASSWGQTSYNEQFF. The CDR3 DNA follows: TGTGCCAGCAGCTGGGGACAAACCTCCTACAATGAGCAGTTCTTC.